This T cell receptor beta chain was observed in a study of PD-1 blockade in mismatch repair-deficient tumors (dated by TCRdb to the late 2010s). General notes on the study: Between late 2013 and 2016, approximately 90 consecutive patients with eleven to twelve mismatch repair-deficient cancer types, all previously treated and progressing, were enrolled in the trial. Deep sequencing of TCR CDR3 regions was used to track tumor-associated T cell clones in peripheral blood of patients responding to PD-1 blockade.

The library was produced with the immunoSEQ multiplex PCR assay. TCRdb retrieved this table from immuneACCESS and kept in-frame rearrangements only. Not all clones are present; in checked studies, unresolved V genes account for under half, and no reason is known for the remainder. In all, the sample holds some 120,000 clones, and over 60% of those were seen once. The biggest ten clones account for 4.7% of the sample. Mismatch repair deficiency was established in every enrolled patient by polymerase chain reaction or immunohistochemistry. TCR sequencing was carried out for three patients who responded to pembrolizumab therapy. Pembrolizumab PD-1 blockade was prospectively tested in advanced mismatch repair-deficient cancers, regardless of tissue of origin, in the phase II trial. Peripheral blood T cell samples were serially collected before and at multiple times after PD-1 blockade was started. Blood sampling times were reported as weeks after the first pembrolizumab dose.

Details on this clone: There is no known antigen for this receptor. The input lacks base qualities; no much larger clone sits a single base away.

The CDR3 runs 11 residues from the cysteine to the phenylalanine. The DNA shown is the 33-base CDR3, in frame from base 1. As encoded in the germline V gene, CDR1 is MDHEN while CDR2 is SYDVKM. The junction carries 7 bases between V and J, which are trimmed by 5 bases and 5 bases respectively. General conclusions and limits of the study: After pembrolizumab, tumor-resident clones, which were often undetectable in blood before treatment, expanded rapidly and then contracted, generally ahead of radiologic responses.

The sample here was peripheral blood, taken about 60 weeks after starting pembrolizumab. This receptor was identified in an adult with mismatch repair-deficient cancer. The chain joins TRBV28 to TRBJ2-7; no D segment can be confidently identified. The sequenced DNA is TGTGCCAGCAGTGTCCCCGACGAGCAGTACTTC. It is translated as CASSVPDEQYF.